This TCR beta chain was found in a study of T cell repertoires in cytomegalovirus infection. For this clonotype: Its antigen is not identified.

A single record per CDR3 protein comes from TCRdb applying MiXCR to the reads. The sample yields roughly 920,000 distinct CDR3 sequences, 31% seen once. The CDR3 totals 19 residues. Germline-derived CDR1 and CDR2 are SEHNR and FQNEAQ (reference sequence). Trimming removed 6 bases from V and 4 bases from J; junction bases left unmatched: 18. The specimen comprised cultured CD8+ T cells from PBMCs, sampled from culture after CMV antigen stimulation. The chain combines TRBV7-9 with TRBJ2-2; TRBD1 aligns across 9 bases. The TCR sequence derives from a human donor in good health (CMV status not recorded). Some clones in this sample may be carry-over from other donors' samples. CDR3 in DNA: TGTGCCAGCAGAAAGCATCCTACGCGGGACAGGGTTATCACCGGGGAGCTGTTTTTT. This gives the protein CASRKHPTRDRVITGELFF.